This TCR beta chain derives from a study of shared clonotypes between healthy human individuals. Broader study findings: Rarefaction gave evidence that sorted-subset sequencing remained incomplete despite large depth. The sharing of 5% to 6.5% of naive CD4 clonotypes was seen across a handful of donors. On the whole, naive subsets had larger estimated richness than memory subsets had.

Repertoires were generated with immunoSEQ multiplex PCR, while TCRdb's copy carries only in-frame clones and drops some. The profile shows some 680,000 clones, around three quarters of them singletons. Adult donors, all healthy and HIV-negative, had no recent acute infections or vaccinations. The germline gives CDR1 MGHRA, CDR2 YSYEKL. The CDR3 sequence is 18 residues long. After removal of 4 bases from V and 3 bases from J, the junction contained 17 bases not matched to a gene. As for this clone: Its antigen is still unknown.

The TCR comes from a woman in her twenties or thirties in good health. V and J are TRBV4-1 and TRBJ2-7; 8 bases align to TRBD1. Sequencing was carried out using memory CD4+ T cells sorted from blood. Subset: CD45RA-negative fraction. For the CDR3, the DNA is TGCGCCAGCAGCCGAGGACAGGGATCGGCGGGACAATACTACGAGCAGTACTTC. It specifies CASSRGQGSAGQYYEQYF.